The T cell receptor beta chain under discussion was sequenced for a study of cytomegalovirus exposure and HLA in healthy donors. The CDR3 is made up of 15 amino acids. J gave up 6 bases and V 4 bases, and 13 bases lay outside the gene matches. The V gene's germline CDR1 is GTSNPN and CDR2 SVGIG (reference sequence). PCR amplification relied on 60 Vbeta primers (plus 13 Jbeta primers). Only in-frame clones appear in the TCRdb table, and some are missing; sequencing was by immunoSEQ multiplex PCR. The sample includes some 120,000 clones, over 65% seen only once; the top ten take around 18%. This clone has a single count. Its antigen is undetermined. Study findings and constraints: Most of the TCR beta V segments (in an earlier analysis) were productive either about 87% or about 30% of the time.

The sequenced sample was PBMCs. The genes are TRBV30 and TRBJ1-1; 8 bases match TRBD1. This sequence originates from a man aged 18 to 29 in good health and CMV-seropositive. The CDR3 coding sequence is TGTGCCTGGACCCAACAATCAGGGGGCGGCGCTGAAGCTTTCTTT. Its translation is CAWTQQSGGGAEAFF.